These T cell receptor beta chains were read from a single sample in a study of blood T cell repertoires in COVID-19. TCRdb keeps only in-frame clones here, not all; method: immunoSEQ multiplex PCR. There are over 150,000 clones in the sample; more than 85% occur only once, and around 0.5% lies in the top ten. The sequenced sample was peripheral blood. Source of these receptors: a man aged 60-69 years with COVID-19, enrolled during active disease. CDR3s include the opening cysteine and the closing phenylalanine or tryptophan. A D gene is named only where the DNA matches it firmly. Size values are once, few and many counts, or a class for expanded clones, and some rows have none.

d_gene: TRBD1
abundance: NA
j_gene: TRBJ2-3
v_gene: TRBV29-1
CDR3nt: TGCAGCGTTGGGACAGGGGCTAGAGATACGCAGTATTTT
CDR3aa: CSVGTGARDTQYF

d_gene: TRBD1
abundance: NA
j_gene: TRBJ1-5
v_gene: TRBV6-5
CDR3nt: TGTGCCAGCAGCCGTCAGGGGGCTCGGCAGCCCCAGCATTTT
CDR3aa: CASSRQGARQPQHF

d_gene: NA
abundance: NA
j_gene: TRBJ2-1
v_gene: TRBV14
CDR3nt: TGTGCCAGCAGCCATCAGGGTTACAATGAGCAGTTCTTC
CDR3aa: CASSHQGYNEQFF

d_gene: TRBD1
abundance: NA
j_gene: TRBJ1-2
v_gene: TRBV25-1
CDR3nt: TGTGCCAGCAGTGTCCGGGGACAGGGTGGCGGCTACACCTTC
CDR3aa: CASSVRGQGGGYTF

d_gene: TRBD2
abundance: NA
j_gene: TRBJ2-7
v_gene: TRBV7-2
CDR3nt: TGTGCCAGCAGCTTAGACCTAGCGGGGGGGCGGGTCGAGCAGTACTTC
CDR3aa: CASSLDLAGGRVEQYF

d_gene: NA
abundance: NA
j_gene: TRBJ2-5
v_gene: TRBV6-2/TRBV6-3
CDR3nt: TGTGCCAGCAGTTACTCTTCATCGGGGGGCTCAGAGACCCAGTACTTC
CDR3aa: CASSYSSSGGSETQYF

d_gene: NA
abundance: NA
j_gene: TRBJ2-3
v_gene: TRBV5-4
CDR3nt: TGTGCCAGCAGCTTGGGTTCTAACCCTAGCACAGATACGCAGTATTTT
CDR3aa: CASSLGSNPSTDTQYF

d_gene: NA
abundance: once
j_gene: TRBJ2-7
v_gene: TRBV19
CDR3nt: TGTGCCAGTAGTGCTTCACGTGCGACCTACGAGCAGTACTTC
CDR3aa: CASSASRATYEQYF

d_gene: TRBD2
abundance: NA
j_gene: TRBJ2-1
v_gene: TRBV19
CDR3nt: TGTGCCAGTAGGGACCTAGCGGGAGGGTACAATGAGCAGTTCTTC
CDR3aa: CASRDLAGGYNEQFF

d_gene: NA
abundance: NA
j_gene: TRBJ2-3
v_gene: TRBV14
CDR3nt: TGTGCCAGCACCCGCGCGGGGCCCACAGATACGCAGTATTTT
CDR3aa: CASTRAGPTDTQYF

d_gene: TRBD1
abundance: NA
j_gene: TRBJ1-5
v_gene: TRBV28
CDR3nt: TGTGCCAGCAGTTTAAGGTCAGGGGGAGTCGACGGCAATCAGCCCCAGCATTTT
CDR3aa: CASSLRSGGVDGNQPQHF

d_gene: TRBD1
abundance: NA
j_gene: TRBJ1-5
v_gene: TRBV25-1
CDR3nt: TGTGCCAGCAGTGGGACAGGGTCTAATCAGCCCCAGCATTTT
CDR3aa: CASSGTGSNQPQHF

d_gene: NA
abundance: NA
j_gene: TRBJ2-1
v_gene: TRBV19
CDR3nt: TGTGCCAGTGGCCCGGGTAGCGGCGGCGGGAATGAGCAGTTCTTC
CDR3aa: CASGPGSGGGNEQFF